This TCR beta chain was documented in a study of OX40 agonist ivuxolimab in advanced cancers. The CDR3 contains 14 residues. V lost 6 bases to trimming and J lost 3 bases, with 14 bases between them. Germline loops: CDR1 ENHRY, CDR2 SYGVKD. Only in-frame clones appear in the TCRdb table, and some are missing; sequencing was by immunoSEQ multiplex PCR. The top ten hold over 2% of the sample, which has more than 40,000 clones, roughly three quarters seen once. The chain links TRBV10-3 to TRBJ1-1, with D perhaps TRBD1 (6 bases). The sample here was CD4+ or CD8+ T cells sorted from blood, taken in a trial of the OX40 agonist ivuxolimab. The receptor was derived from an adult with an advanced solid tumor such as melanoma, head and neck, liver or kidney cancer. DNA of the CDR3: TGTGCCATCAGAGGGTACAGGGACCACACTGAAGCTTTCTTT. It codes for CAIRGYRDHTEAFF.